This TCR beta chain derives from a study of blood T cell repertoires in COVID-19. Sequencing used immunoSEQ multiplex PCR; TCRdb keeps in-frame clones, though not all of them. In the table there are 300,000 to 450,000 clones, over 75% of which are singletons. Looked up from germline, CDR1 is SGHAT and CDR2 is FQNNGV. The CDR3 loop spans 13 amino acids. The V end was cut by 0 bases, the J end by 4 bases, with 7 bases between. The clonotype comes from a woman aged 55-69 years with COVID-19, enrolled during active disease. The sample consisted of peripheral blood. The rearrangement joins TRBV11-2 to TRBJ2-7; D not certain. The CDR3 here is CASSLDPFYEQYF. The CDR3 nucleotides are TGTGCCAGCAGCTTAGATCCCTTTTACGAGCAGTACTTC. Combining the CDR3 with reference TRBV11-2 and TRBJ2-7 gives the whole variable domain EAGVAQSPRYKIIEKRQSVAFWCNPISGHATLYWYQQILGQGPKLLIQFQNNGVVDDSQLPKDRFSAERLKGVDSTLKIQPAKLEDSAVYLCASSLDPFYEQYFGPGTRLTVT.